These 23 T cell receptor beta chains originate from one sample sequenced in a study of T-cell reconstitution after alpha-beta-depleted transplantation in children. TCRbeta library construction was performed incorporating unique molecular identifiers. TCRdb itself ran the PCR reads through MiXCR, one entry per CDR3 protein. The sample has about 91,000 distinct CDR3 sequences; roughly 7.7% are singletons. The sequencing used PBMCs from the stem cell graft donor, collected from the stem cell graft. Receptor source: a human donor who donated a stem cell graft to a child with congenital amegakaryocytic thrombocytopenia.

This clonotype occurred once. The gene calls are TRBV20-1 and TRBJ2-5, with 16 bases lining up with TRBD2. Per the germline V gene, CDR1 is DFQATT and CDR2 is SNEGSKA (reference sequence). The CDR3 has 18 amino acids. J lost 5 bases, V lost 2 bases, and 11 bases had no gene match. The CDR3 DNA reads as TGCAGTGCTAGAAGGCAGGGACTAGCGGGGGGGCCGGGGGAGACCCAGTACTTC. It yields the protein CSARRQGLAGGPGETQYF.

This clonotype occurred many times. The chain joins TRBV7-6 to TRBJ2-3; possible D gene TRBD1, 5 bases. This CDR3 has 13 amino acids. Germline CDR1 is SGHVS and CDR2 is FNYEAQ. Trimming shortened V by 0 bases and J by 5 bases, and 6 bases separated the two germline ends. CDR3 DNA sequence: TGTGCCAGCAGCTTAGCCAGGGTAGATACGCAGTATTTT. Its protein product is CASSLARVDTQYF. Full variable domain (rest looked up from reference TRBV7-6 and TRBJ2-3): GAGVSQSPRYKVTKRGQDVALRCDPISGHVSLYWYRQALGQGPEFLTYFNYEAQQDKSGLPNDRFSAERPEGSISTLTIQRTEQRDSAMYRCASSLARVDTQYFGPGTRLTVL.

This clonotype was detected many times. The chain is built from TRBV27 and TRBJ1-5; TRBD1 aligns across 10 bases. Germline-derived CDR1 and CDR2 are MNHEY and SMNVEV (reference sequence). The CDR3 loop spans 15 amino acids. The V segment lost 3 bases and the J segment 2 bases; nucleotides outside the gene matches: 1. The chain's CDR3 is CASSLGTGGNQPQHF. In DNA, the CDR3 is TGTGCCAGCAGTTTGGGGACAGGGGGCAATCAGCCCCAGCATTTT.

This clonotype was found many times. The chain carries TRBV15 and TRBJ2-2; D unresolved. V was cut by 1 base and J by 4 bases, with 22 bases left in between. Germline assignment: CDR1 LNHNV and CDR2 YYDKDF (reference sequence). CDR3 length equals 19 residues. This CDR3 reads CATSRASRLREWSTGELFF. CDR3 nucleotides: TGTGCCACCAGCAGAGCTTCCCGCCTCAGAGAGTGGAGCACCGGGGAGCTGTTTTTT.

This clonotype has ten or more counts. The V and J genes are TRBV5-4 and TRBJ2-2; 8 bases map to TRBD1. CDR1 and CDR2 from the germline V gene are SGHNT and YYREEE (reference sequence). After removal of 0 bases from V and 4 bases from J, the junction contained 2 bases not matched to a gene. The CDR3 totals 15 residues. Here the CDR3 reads CASSLVQGATGELFF. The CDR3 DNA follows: TGTGCCAGCAGCTTGGTTCAGGGGGCCACCGGGGAGCTGTTTTTT.

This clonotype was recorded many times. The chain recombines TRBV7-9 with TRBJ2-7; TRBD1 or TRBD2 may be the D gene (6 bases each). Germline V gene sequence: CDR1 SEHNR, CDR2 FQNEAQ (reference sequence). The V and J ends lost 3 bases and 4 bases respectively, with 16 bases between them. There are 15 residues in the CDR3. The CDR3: CASSFSGGLNYEQYF. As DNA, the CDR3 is TGTGCCAGCAGCTTTAGTGGGGGGCTAAATTACGAGCAGTACTTC.

The CDR3 sequence: CASSRDSDEQFF. In nucleotides, the CDR3 is TGTGCCAGCAGCCGGGATTCGGATGAGCAGTTCTTC. The chain has TRBV7-6 and TRBJ2-1; possibly TRBD2 for D (5 bases). CDR1 SGHVS and CDR2 FNYEAQ come from the germline V gene. The CDR3 length is 12 residues. V was trimmed by 5 bases and J by 8 bases, leaving 10 bases between them.

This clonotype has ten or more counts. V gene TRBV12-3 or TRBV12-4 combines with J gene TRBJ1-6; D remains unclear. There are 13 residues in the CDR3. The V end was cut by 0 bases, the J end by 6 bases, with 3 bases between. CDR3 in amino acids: CASSLALNSPLHF. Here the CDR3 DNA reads TGTGCCAGCAGTTTAGCGCTTAATTCACCCCTCCACTTT.

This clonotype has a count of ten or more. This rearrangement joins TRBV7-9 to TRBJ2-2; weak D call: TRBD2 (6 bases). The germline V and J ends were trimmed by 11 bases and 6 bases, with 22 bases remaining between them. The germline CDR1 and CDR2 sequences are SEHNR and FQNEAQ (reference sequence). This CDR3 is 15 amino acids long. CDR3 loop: CAASAEGSRAGELFF. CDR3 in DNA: TGTGCCGCCTCCGCGGAGGGATCGAGGGCCGGGGAGCTGTTTTTT.

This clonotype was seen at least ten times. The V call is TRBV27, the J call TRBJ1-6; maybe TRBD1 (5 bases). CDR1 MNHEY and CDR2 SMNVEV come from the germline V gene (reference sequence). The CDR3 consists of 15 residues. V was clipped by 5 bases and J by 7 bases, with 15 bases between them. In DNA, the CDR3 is TGTGCCAGCAGTAAGGACATCGGCGGGAATTCACCCCTCCACTTT. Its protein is CASSKDIGGNSPLHF.

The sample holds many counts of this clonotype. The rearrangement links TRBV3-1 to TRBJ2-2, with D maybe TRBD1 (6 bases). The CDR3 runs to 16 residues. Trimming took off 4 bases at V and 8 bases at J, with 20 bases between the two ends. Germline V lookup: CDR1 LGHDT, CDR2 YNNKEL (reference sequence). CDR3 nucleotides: TGTGCCAGCAGCCCCACTCCCTCACAGGGAACTGGGGAGCTGTTTTTT. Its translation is CASSPTPSQGTGELFF.

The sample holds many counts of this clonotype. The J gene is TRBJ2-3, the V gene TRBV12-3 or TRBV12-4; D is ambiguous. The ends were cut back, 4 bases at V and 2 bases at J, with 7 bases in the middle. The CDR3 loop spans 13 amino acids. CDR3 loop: CASSSHNTDTQYF. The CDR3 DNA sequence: TGTGCCAGCAGTTCCCATAACACAGATACGCAGTATTTT.

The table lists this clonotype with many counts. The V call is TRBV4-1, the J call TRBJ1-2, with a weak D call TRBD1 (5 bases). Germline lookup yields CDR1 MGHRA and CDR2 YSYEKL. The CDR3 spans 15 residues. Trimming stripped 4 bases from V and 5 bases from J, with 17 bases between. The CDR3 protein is CASSPSGATGYGYTF. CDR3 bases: TGCGCCAGCAGCCCTAGCGGGGCGACGGGATATGGCTACACCTTC.

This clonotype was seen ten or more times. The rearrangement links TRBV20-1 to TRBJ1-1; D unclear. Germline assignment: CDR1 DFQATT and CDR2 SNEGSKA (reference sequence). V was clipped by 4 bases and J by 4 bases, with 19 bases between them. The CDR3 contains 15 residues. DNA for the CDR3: TGCAGTGCTACCCCGACTGGAGGGTTGGGCACTGAAGCTTTCTTT. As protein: CSATPTGGLGTEAFF.

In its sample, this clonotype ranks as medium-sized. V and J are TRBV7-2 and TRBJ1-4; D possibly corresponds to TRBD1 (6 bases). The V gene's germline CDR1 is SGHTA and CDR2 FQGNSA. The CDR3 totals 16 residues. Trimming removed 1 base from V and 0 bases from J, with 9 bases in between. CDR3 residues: CASSLGNRATNEKLFF. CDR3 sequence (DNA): TGTGCCAGCAGCTTAGGAAACAGGGCAACTAATGAAAAACTGTTTTTT.

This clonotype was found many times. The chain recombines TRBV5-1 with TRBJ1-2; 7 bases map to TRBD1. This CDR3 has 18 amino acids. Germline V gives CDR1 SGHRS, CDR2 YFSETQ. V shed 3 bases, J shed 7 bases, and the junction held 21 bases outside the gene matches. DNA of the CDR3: TGCGCCAGCAGCTCCACGAGTGGTAGTAGCGGGACAGCTGTTGGCTACACCTTC. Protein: CASSSTSGSSGTAVGYTF.

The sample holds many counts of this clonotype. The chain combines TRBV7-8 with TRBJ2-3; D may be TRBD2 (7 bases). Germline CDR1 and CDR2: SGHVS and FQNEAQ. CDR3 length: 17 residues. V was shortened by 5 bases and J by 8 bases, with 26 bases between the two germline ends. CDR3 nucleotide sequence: TGTGCCAGCAGCGCTAATAGGGGGGGCCGTCCGTATGGTACGCAGTATTTT. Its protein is CASSANRGGRPYGTQYF. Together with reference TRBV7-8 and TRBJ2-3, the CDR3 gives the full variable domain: GAGVSQSPRYKVAKRGQDVALRCDPISGHVSLFWYQQALGQGPEFLTYFQNEAQLDKSGLPSDRFFAERPEGSVSTLKIQRTQQEDSAVYLCASSANRGGRPYGTQYFGPGTRLTVL.

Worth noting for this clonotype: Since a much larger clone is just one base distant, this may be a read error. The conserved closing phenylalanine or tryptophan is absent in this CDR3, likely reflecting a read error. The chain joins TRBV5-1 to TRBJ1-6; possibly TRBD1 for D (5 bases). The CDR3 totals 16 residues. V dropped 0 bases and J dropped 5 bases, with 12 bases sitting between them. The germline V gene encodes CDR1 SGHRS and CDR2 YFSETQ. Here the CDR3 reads CASSLGGRADNSPLHY. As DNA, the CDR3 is TGCGCCAGCAGCTTGGGCGGCAGGGCGGATAATTCACCCCTCCACTAT.

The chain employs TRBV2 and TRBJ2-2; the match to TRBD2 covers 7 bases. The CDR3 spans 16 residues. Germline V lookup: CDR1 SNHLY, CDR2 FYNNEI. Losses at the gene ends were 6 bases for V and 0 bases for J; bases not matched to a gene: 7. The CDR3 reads CASRVRLASNTGELFF. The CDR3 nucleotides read TGTGCCAGCAGGGTCAGACTAGCCTCGAACACCGGGGAGCTGTTTTTT. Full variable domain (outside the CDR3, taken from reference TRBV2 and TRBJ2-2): EPEVTQTPSHQVTQMGQEVILRCVPISNHLYFYWYRQILGQKVEFLVSFYNNEISEKSEIFDDQFSVERPDGSNFTLKIRSTKLEDSAMYFCASRVRLASNTGELFFGEGSRLTVL.

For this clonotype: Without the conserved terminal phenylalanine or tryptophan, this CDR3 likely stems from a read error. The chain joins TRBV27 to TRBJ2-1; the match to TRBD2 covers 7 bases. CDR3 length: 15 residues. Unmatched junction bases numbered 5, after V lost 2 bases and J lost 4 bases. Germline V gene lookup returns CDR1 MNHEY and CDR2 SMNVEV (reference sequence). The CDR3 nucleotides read TGTGCCAGCAGTTTAAGTCGGCGGGAGTACAATGAGCAGTTCTTG. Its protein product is CASSLSRREYNEQFL.

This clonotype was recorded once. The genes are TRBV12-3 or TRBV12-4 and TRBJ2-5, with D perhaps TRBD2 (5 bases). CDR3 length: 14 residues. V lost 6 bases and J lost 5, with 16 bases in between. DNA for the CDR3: TGTGCCAGCAGGAGGACTCAAGCAGTGGAGACCCAGTACTTC. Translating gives CASRRTQAVETQYF.

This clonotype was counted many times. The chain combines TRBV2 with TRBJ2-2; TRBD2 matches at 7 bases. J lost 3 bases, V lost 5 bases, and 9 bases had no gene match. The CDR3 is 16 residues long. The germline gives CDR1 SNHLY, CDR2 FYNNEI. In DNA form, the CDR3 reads TGTGCCAGCAGTTTGGGGGGGTTTGAGGACACCGGGGAGCTGTTTTTT. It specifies CASSLGGFEDTGELFF.

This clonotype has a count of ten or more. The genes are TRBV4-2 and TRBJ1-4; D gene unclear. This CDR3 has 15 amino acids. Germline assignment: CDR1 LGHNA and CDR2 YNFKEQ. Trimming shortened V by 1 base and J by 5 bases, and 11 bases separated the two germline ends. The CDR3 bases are TGTGCCAGCAGCCAAGCGGACGGGCAAAATGAAAAACTGTTTTTT. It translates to CASSQADGQNEKLFF.